These 26 T cell receptor beta chains were sequenced from one sample in a study of T cells in Graves' hyperthyroidism and ophthalmopathy. Amplification yielded TCR beta CDR3 regions, with RNA transcripts as the source. The primer set for the first-round RT-PCR of the TCR CDR3 was HTBI. MiXCR, run by TCRdb on the multiplex PCR reads, gives a single entry per CDR3 protein. This repertoire shows hundreds of thousands of distinct CDR3 sequences, just over 45% found once; its top ten account for roughly 8.2%. The specimen was peripheral blood or thyroid tissue (not recorded which). These receptors came from a woman aged 18-30 years with Graves' hyperthyroidism.

Notes on this clonotype: A much larger clone lies a single base off, so this may be a read error. The CDR3 sequence: CAISDLSVETQYF. In DNA, the CDR3 is TGTGCCATCAGTGATTTGAGCGTGGAGACCCAGTACTTC. The V and J genes are TRBV24-1 and TRBJ2-5; D uncertain. The length of the CDR3 is 13 residues. Germline loops: CDR1 KGHDR, CDR2 SFDVKD.

This clonotype was counted only a few times. This chain links TRBV7-2 with TRBJ2-7, with 16 nucleotides matching TRBD2. V dropped 8 bases and J dropped 8; count of bases not matched to a gene: 3. This CDR3 has 13 residues. Germline-derived CDR1 and CDR2 are SGHTA and FQGNSA. CDR3 sequence reads: CASAGLAGGKQYF. In DNA, the CDR3 is TGTGCCAGCGCGGGACTAGCGGGAGGGAAGCAGTACTTC.

This rearrangement joins TRBV10-3 to TRBJ1-1; weak D call: TRBD1 (5 bases). V dropped 5 bases and J dropped 3 bases, with 16 bases sitting between them. This CDR3 has 15 residues. The germline V gene has CDR1 ENHRY and CDR2 SYGVKD. CDR3 amino acids: CAISQPGPRYTEAFF. In DNA form, the CDR3 reads TGTGCCATCAGTCAACCAGGGCCGAGGTACACTGAAGCTTTCTTT.

This clonotype was detected only a few times. The germline gene is not matched at one end of the junction; a read error may be the cause. V and J are TRBV4-1 and TRBJ2-5; possible D gene TRBD2, 5 bases. Germline V CDR1 and CDR2: MGHRA, YSYEKL. The CDR3 has 15 residues. CDR3 sequence: CASSQEGRFQETQYF. CDR3 in DNA: TGTGCCAGCAGCCAAGAGGGCAGGTTCCAAGAGACCCAGTACTTC.

For this clonotype: A much larger clone lies one base from this, so it may be a read error. The CDR3 spells CVISSGINYEQYF. For the CDR3, the DNA is TGTGTCATCAGTTCCGGGATAAACTACGAGCAGTACTTC. J is TRBJ2-7 and V is TRBV10-3, with D possibly TRBD2 on 5 matching bases. This CDR3 comprises 13 residues. Germline values: CDR1 ENHRY, CDR2 SYGVKD.

The V and J genes are TRBV10-2 and TRBJ1-1; D is uncertain. V was pared by 0 bases and J by 7 bases, with 12 bases between. Germline V gives CDR1 WSHSY, CDR2 SAAADI. The CDR3 extends over 14 amino acids. CDR3 nucleotides: TGCGCCAGCAGTGAGTCGGGCGGACTGATTGAAGCTTTCTTT. Amino acids: CASSESGGLIEAFF.

This clonotype has at least ten counts. This sequence joins TRBV2 and TRBJ1-2, with D unresolved. Germline lookup yields CDR1 SNHLY and CDR2 FYNNEI. This CDR3 has 13 residues. The germline V and J ends were trimmed by 8 bases and 4 bases, with 14 bases remaining between them. The CDR3 loop is CASGSRESYGYTF. The CDR3 DNA reads as TGTGCCAGCGGGAGCCGGGAGTCCTATGGCTACACCTTC.

The chain joins TRBV11-1 to TRBJ2-5; perhaps TRBD1 as D (6 bases). The germline V and J ends were trimmed by 8 bases and 6 bases, with 22 bases remaining between them. This CDR3 comprises 15 residues. Germline V gives CDR1 SGHAT, CDR2 FQDESV (reference sequence). The CDR3, as DNA: TGTGCCAGCTCATCAACCGGGACAACGGTGCAGACCCAGTACTTC. Encoded protein: CASSSTGTTVQTQYF.

This clonotype was seen repeatedly, ten times or more. The rearrangement uses TRBV25-1 and TRBJ2-2; 8 bases fit TRBD2. The CDR3 is 16 amino acids. CDR1 and CDR2 (germline): MGHDK, SYGVNS. The trim removed 1 base at V and 3 bases at J, leaving 4 bases unmatched. The CDR3 is CASSEFSGSHTGELFF. The CDR3 DNA reads as TGTGCCAGCAGTGAATTCAGCGGGAGCCACACCGGGGAGCTGTTTTTT.

This clonotype appeared many times. In DNA, the CDR3 is TGCAGCGTTCGACTAAGTAGAACGAACACCGGGGAGCTGTTTTTT. It translates to CSVRLSRTNTGELFF. The chain links TRBV29-1 to TRBJ2-2; TRBD2 is a possible D gene (5 bases). CDR1 and CDR2 (germline): SQVTM, ANQGSEA. The V end lost 5 bases, the J end lost 0 bases, and 13 bases lay between the germline ends. This CDR3 has 15 amino acids.

With respect to this clonotype: This sequence may be a read error, since a much larger clone differs from it by one base. This chain links TRBV12-3 or TRBV12-4 with TRBJ2-6, with D maybe TRBD1 (5 bases). The CDR3 has 14 amino acids. The CDR3: CASSFRAGANALTF. The CDR3 coding sequence is TGTGCCAGCAGTTTCAGGGCTGGGGCCAACGCCCTGACTTTC.

This chain links TRBV11-2 with TRBJ2-5; 8 bases agree with TRBD2. V lost 1 base and J lost 0; bases outside the gene matches: 10. Germline values: CDR1 SGHAT, CDR2 FQNNGV. This CDR3 comprises 18 residues. The CDR3 DNA sequence: TGTGCCAGCAGCTTAGTTGGGCTAGCGGGCCAGTACCAAGAGACCCAGTACTTC. It encodes CASSLVGLAGQYQETQYF.

In this sample, this clonotype turned up many times. J is TRBJ2-5 and V is TRBV15, with unresolved D. The CDR3 length is 14 residues. Trimming cost V 0 bases and J 5 bases, with 10 bases left between them. The germline gives CDR1 LNHNV, CDR2 YYDKDF (reference sequence). The CDR3 sequence is CATSREKGAETQYF. CDR3 DNA sequence: TGTGCCACCAGCAGAGAGAAGGGTGCGGAGACCCAGTACTTC.

The CDR3 loop is CAHGENRWETQYF. The CDR3 DNA reads as TGTGCCCACGGCGAGAATAGGTGGGAGACCCAGTACTTC. The gene calls are TRBV6-6 and TRBJ2-5; D gene ambiguous. V was clipped by 11 bases and J by 5 bases, with 18 bases between them. Per the germline V gene, CDR1 is MNHNY and CDR2 is SVGAGI (reference sequence). The CDR3 runs to 13 residues.

This clonotype was picked up a small number of times. This chain uses TRBV7-9 with TRBJ1-3; D is unresolved. CDR3 length: 12 residues. The V and J ends lost 5 bases and 7 bases respectively, with 9 bases between them. CDR1 and CDR2 (germline): SEHNR, FQNEAQ (reference sequence). CDR3 amino acids: CASSPRLNTIYF. DNA for the CDR3: TGTGCCAGCAGCCCCCGGTTGAACACCATATATTTT. Complete variable domain (other parts from reference TRBV7-9 and TRBJ1-3): DTGVSQNPRHKITKRGQNVTFRCDPISEHNRLYWYRQTLGQGPEFLTYFQNEAQLEKSRLLSDRFSAERPKGSFSTLEIQRTEQGDSAMYLCASSPRLNTIYFGEGSWLTVV.

Points on this clonotype: A much larger clone lies one base from this, so it may be a read error. This chain uses TRBV7-3 with TRBJ1-3, with unresolved D. This CDR3 region has 15 residues. Germline loops: CDR1 SGHTA, CDR2 FQGTGA. CDR3 sequence: CASSPRGVAGNTTYF. CDR3 coding DNA: TGTGCCAGCAGCCCCCGGGGAGTCGCTGGAAACACCACATATTTT.

This clonotype was detected a few times. The chain carries TRBV20-1 and TRBJ1-1; no clear D. Trimming cost V 3 bases and J 0 bases, with 8 bases left between them. CDR1 and CDR2 (germline): DFQATT, SNEGSKA (reference sequence). There are 13 residues in the CDR3. The chain's CDR3 is CSASVSMNTEAFF. CDR3 nucleotide sequence: TGCAGTGCTAGCGTTTCGATGAACACTGAAGCTTTCTTT.

This clonotype was seen only a few times. J is TRBJ2-7 and V is TRBV7-8; a possible D gene is TRBD1 (5 bases). This CDR3 has 15 residues. Germline V lookup: CDR1 SGHVS, CDR2 FQNEAQ. Between the trimmed V and J ends, which lost 1 base and 3 bases, there was a span of 13 bases. The CDR3 here is CASSLVSGIGYEQYF. DNA of the CDR3: TGTGCCAGCAGCTTAGTTTCAGGGATAGGCTACGAGCAGTACTTC. The whole variable domain, remainder taken from reference TRBV7-8 and TRBJ2-7, is GAGVSQSPRYKVAKRGQDVALRCDPISGHVSLFWYQQALGQGPEFLTYFQNEAQLDKSGLPSDRFFAERPEGSVSTLKIQRTQQEDSAVYLCASSLVSGIGYEQYFGPGTRLTVT.

This chain links TRBV7-9 with TRBJ1-5, with D possibly TRBD1 on 5 matching bases. V was trimmed by 11 bases and J by 2 bases, leaving 13 bases between them. The CDR3 is made up of 13 amino acids. CDR1 SEHNR and CDR2 FQNEAQ come from the germline V gene (reference sequence). The CDR3 loop is CAWTGDGNQPQHF. The CDR3 coding sequence is TGTGCCTGGACCGGGGACGGCAATCAGCCCCAGCATTTT.

This clonotype was seen a handful of times. The chain has TRBV7-9 and TRBJ1-1, with 7 bases that match TRBD1. Looked up from germline, CDR1 is SEHNR and CDR2 is FQNEAQ (reference sequence). J was trimmed by 4 bases and V by 7 bases; bases with no gene match: 9. The CDR3 totals 14 residues. The CDR3 nucleotides read TGTGCCAGCACCGAAGGGACAGCCGGCACTGAAGCTTTCTTT. Translation gives CASTEGTAGTEAFF.

This clonotype has a handful of counts. The rearrangement links TRBV11-3 to TRBJ1-1; D gene unclear. With 5 bases removed from V and 2 bases from J, the gap between germline ends came to 15 bases. The germline CDR1 and CDR2 sequences are SGHNT and YENEEA. CDR3 length equals 15 residues. The CDR3 region has the DNA TGTGCCAGCAGCCTCGCGGGCAGTGCTAACACTGAAGCTTTCTTT. Translation: CASSLAGSANTEAFF.

This clonotype was observed a handful of times. This chain uses TRBV10-3 with TRBJ1-3; D is perhaps TRBD1 (5 bases). Germline CDR1 is ENHRY and CDR2 is SYGVKD. Trimming shortened V by 0 bases and J by 2 bases, and 23 bases separated the two germline ends. The CDR3 is 20 residues long. Written as DNA, the CDR3 is TGTGCCATCAGTGAGTCGAGTTATCCGACAGCCAGGGACCCTGGAAACACCATATATTTT. Its protein product is CAISESSYPTARDPGNTIYF.

This clonotype has at least ten counts. V and J are TRBV10-3 and TRBJ2-7; TRBD1 matches at 8 bases. Looked up from germline, CDR1 is ENHRY and CDR2 is SYGVKD. The CDR3 has 16 amino acids. J gave up 5 bases and V 10 bases, and 19 bases lay outside the gene matches. Here the CDR3 DNA reads TGTGCCAGCTGCGTAGGGACAGGCGTCAATTTTGACGAGCAGTACTTC. This sequence encodes CASCVGTGVNFDEQYF.

In its sample, this clonotype was seen many times. The V gene is TRBV7-6, the J gene TRBJ2-7; D is unresolved. The CDR3 is made up of 11 amino acids. Trimming shortened V by 5 bases and J by 6 bases, and 8 bases separated the two germline ends. Germline CDR1 reads SGHVS; CDR2 reads FNYEAQ. Written as DNA, the CDR3 is TGTGCCAGCAGCCCAGGCTCCGAGCAGTACTTC. Amino acids: CASSPGSEQYF. Based on the CDR3 plus reference TRBV7-6 and TRBJ2-7, the full variable domain is GAGVSQSPRYKVTKRGQDVALRCDPISGHVSLYWYRQALGQGPEFLTYFNYEAQQDKSGLPNDRFSAERPEGSISTLTIQRTEQRDSAMYRCASSPGSEQYFGPGTRLTVT.

J is TRBJ2-5 and V is TRBV20-1, with D possibly being TRBD2 (6 bases). This CDR3 is 14 amino acids long. In germline, CDR1 is DFQATT, CDR2 SNEGSKA (reference sequence). V dropped 8 bases and J dropped 11 bases, with 27 bases sitting between them. Here the CDR3 reads CSPPPLAAGEEQYF. CDR3 coding DNA: TGCAGTCCCCCCCCACTAGCAGCTGGAGAGGAGCAGTACTTC.

V is TRBV29-1 and J is TRBJ1-2; the D is unclear. Germline loops: CDR1 SQVTM, CDR2 ANQGSEA. The CDR3 loop spans 11 amino acids. With 8 bases removed from V and 2 bases from J, the gap between germline ends came to 9 bases. CDR3 sequence: CSSGKNYGYTF. The CDR3, as DNA: TGCAGCTCAGGCAAGAACTATGGCTACACCTTC.